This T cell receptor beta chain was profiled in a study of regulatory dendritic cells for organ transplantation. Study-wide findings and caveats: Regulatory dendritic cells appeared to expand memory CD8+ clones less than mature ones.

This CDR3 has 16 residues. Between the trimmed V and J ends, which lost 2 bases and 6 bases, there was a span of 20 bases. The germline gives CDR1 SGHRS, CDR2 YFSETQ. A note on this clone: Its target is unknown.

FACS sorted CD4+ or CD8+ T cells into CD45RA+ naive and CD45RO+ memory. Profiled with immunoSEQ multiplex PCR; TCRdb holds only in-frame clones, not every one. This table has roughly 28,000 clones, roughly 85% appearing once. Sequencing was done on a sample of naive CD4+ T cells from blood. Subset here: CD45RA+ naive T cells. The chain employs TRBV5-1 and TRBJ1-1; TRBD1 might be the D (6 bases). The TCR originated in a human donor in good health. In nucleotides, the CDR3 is TGCGCCAGCAGCTTTAGGGTAGGGGGAGAGGGCGCTGAAGCTTTCTTT. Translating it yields CASSFRVGGEGAEAFF.